This T cell receptor beta chain was obtained from a study of prognosis after radiotherapy for stage I lung cancer. About the research overall: Roughly 7 of the patients had squamous cell carcinoma tumors, while about 12 had adenocarcinoma tumors.

This clonotype was found many times. Its cognate antigen is unknown. The V gene's germline CDR1 is SGHRS and CDR2 YFSETQ. The CDR3 is made up of 16 amino acids. Germline trimming cut 0 bases from V and 14 bases from J; bases unmatched to any gene: 12. The TCR beta CDR3 region was amplified from genomic DNA, with two rounds of multiplex PCR being used for the amplification. Primers were specific to each TRBV and TRBJ gene in first-round PCR. In the second PCR round, amplification relied on universal primers. MiXCR was run by TCRdb on the multiplex PCR reads, yielding one entry per CDR3 protein. Among 30,000 to 35,000 distinct CDR3 sequences listed, roughly 52% were seen once. General observations from the study: Differing TRBV and TRBJ gene usage was reportedly seen between patients with and without metastases.

This chain joins TRBV5-1 and TRBJ1-6, with TRBD1 matching 9 bases. This specimen was PBMCs, taken before or after stereotactic body radiation therapy (not recorded which). The TCR was taken from a donor at least 50 years old with non-small cell lung cancer. CDR3 amino acids: CASSLARTGAALSLHF. In DNA, the CDR3 is TGCGCCAGCAGCTTGGCGCGGACAGGGGCGGCCCTGTCCCTCCACTTT.